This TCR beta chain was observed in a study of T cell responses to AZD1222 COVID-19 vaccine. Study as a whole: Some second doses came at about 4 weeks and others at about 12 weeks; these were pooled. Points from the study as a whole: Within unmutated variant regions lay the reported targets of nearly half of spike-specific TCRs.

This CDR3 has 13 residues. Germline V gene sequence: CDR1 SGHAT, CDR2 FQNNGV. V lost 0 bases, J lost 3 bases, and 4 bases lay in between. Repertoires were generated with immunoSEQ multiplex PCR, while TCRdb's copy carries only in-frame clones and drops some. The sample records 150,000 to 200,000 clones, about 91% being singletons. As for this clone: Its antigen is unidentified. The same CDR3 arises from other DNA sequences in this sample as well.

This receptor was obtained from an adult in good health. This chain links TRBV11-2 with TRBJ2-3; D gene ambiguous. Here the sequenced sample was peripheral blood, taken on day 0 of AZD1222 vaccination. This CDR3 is CASSLERTDTQYF. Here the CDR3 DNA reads TGTGCCAGCAGCTTAGAACGGACAGATACGCAGTATTTT.